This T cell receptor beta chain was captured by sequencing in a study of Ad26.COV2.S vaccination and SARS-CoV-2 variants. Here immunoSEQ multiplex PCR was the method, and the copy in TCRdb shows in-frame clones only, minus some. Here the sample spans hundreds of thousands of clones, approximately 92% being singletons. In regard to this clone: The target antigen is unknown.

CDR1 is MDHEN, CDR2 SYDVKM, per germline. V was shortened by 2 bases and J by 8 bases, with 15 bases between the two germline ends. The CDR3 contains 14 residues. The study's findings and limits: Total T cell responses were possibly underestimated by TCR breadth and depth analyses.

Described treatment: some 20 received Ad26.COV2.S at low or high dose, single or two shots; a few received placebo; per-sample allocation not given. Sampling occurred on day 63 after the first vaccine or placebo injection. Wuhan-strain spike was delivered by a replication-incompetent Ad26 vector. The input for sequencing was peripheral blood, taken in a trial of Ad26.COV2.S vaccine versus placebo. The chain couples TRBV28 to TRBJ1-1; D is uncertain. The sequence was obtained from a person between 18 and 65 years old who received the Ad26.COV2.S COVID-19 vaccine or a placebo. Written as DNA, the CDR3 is TGTGCCAGCAGTTTAGTTTCGACGGCCTGGGAAGCTTTCTTT. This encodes CASSLVSTAWEAFF. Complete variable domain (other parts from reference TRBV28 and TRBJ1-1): DVKVTQSSRYLVKRTGEKVFLECVQDMDHENMFWYRQDPGLGLRLIYFSYDVKMKEKGDIPEGYSVSREKKERFSLILESASTNQTSMYLCASSLVSTAWEAFFGQGTRLTVV.